The entry below gives a single TCR beta chain sequence along with its context. This entry is derived from a study of control samples from healthy donors and cancer patients. The protocol was immunoSEQ multiplex PCR, while the TCRdb copy is restricted to in-frame clones and leaves out a portion. The sample includes approximately 74,000 clones, about 94% of them seen just once. Germline V gene sequence: CDR1 SNHLY, CDR2 FYNNEI. Trimming stripped 6 bases from V and 0 bases from J, with 20 bases between. The CDR3 contains 17 residues. This TCR was sampled from a woman in her 30s in good health. The V call is TRBV2, the J call TRBJ1-2; D might be TRBD1 (5 bases). Sequencing used blood. The CDR3 sequence: CASRGPGRGLANYGYTF. CDR3 coding DNA: TGTGCCAGCAGGGGACCAGGTCGGGGCTTAGCTAACTATGGCTACACCTTC.